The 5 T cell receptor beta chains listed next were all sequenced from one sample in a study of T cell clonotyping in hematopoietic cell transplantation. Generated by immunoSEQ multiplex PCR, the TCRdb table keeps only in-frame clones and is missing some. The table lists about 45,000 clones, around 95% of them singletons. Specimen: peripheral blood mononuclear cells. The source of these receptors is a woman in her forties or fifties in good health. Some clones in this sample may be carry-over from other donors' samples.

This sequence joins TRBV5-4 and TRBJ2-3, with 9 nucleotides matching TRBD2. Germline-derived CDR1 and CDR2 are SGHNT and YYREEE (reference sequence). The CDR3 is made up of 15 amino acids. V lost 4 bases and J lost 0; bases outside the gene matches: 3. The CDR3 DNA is TGTGCCAGCAGCGGTGGACTAGCGAGCACAGATACGCAGTATTTT. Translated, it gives CASSGGLASTDTQYF.

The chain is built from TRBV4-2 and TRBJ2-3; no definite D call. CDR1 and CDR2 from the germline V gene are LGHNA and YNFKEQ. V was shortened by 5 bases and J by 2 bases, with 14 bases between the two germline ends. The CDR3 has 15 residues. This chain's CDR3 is CASSLKMSYTDTQYF. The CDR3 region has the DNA TGTGCCAGCAGCTTAAAAATGAGTTACACAGATACGCAGTATTTT.

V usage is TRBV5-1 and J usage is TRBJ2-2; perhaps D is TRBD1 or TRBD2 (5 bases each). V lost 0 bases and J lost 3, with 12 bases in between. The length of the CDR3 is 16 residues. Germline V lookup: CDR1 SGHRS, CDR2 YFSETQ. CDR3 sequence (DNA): TGCGCCAGCAGCTTGGCGGGGCAGGGCCACACCGGGGAGCTGTTTTTT. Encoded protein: CASSLAGQGHTGELFF.

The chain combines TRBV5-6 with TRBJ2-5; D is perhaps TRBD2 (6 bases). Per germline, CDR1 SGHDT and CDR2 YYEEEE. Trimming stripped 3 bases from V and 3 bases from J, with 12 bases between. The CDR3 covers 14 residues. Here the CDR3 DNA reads TGTGCCAGCAGCTCAGGACTACTCAAAGAGACCCAGTACTTC. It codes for CASSSGLLKETQYF.

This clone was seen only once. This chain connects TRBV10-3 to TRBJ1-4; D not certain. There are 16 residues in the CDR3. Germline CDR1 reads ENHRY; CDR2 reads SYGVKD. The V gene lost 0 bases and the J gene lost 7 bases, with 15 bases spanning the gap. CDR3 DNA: TGTGCCATCAGTGAGTCGGACCGTTCACCATTTGAAAAACTGTTTTTT. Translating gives CAISESDRSPFEKLFF.